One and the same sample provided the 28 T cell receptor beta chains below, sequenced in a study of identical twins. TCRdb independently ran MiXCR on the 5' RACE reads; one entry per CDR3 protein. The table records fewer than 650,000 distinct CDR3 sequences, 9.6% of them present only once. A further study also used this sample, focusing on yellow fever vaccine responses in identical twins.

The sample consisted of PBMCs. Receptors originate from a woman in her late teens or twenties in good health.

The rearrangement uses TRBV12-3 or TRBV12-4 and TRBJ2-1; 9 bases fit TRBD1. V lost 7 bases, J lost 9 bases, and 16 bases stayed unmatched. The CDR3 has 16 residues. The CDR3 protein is CASTNFGDRVRGEQFF. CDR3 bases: TGTGCCAGCACCAATTTCGGGGACAGGGTAAGGGGTGAGCAGTTCTTC.

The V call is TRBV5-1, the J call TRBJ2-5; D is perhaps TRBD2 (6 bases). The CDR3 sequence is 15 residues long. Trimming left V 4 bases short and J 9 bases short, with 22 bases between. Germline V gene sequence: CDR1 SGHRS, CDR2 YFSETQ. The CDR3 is CASSKRPDRTGAQYF. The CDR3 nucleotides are TGCGCCAGCAGCAAGAGACCGGATAGGACGGGGGCCCAGTACTTC. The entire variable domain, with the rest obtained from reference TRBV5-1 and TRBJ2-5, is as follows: KAGVTQTPRYLIKTRGQQVTLSCSPISGHRSVSWYQQTPGQGLQFLFEYFSETQRNKGNFPGRFSGRQFSNSRSEMNVSTLELGDSALYLCASSKRPDRTGAQYFGPGTRLLVL.

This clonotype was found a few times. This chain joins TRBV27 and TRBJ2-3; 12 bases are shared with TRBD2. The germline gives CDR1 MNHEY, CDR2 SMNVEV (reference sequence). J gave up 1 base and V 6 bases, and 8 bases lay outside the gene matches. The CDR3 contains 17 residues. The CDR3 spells CASRRLAGVLGTDTQYF. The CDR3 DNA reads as TGTGCCAGCAGACGACTAGCGGGAGTACTAGGCACAGATACGCAGTATTTT.

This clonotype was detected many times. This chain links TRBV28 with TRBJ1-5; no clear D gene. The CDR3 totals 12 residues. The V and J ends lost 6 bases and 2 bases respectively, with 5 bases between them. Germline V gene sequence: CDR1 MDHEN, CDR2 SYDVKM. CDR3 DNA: TGTGCCAGCAGAGGAGGCAATCAGCCCCAGCATTTT. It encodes CASRGGNQPQHF.

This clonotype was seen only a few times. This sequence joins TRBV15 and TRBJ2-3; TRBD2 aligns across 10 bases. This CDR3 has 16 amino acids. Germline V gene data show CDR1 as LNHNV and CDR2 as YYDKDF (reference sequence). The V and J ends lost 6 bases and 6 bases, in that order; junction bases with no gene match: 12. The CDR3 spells CATSRDIAGGKDTQYF. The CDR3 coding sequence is TGTGCCACCAGTCGAGATATAGCGGGGGGCAAGGATACGCAGTATTTT.

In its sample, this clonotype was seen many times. DNA for the CDR3: TGTGCCAGCAGCCACCCAGGACAGCGTAACACCGGGGAGCTGTTTTTT. Amino acid sequence: CASSHPGQRNTGELFF. V usage is TRBV4-2 and J usage is TRBJ2-2; maybe TRBD1 (6 bases). The CDR3 spans 16 residues. Germline-derived CDR1 and CDR2 are LGHNA and YNFKEQ. V dropped 3 bases and J dropped 2 bases, with 13 bases sitting between them.

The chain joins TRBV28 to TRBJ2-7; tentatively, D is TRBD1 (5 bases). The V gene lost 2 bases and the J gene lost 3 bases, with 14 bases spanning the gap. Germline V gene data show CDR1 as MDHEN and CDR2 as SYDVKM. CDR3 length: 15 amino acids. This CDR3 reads CASSLGAGPGYEQYF. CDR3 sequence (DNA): TGTGCCAGCAGTTTAGGTGCAGGGCCCGGCTACGAGCAGTACTTC.

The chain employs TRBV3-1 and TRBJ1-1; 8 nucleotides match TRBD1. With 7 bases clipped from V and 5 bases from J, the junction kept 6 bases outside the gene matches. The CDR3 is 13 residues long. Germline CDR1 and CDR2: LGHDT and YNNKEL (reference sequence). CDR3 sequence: CASTSRGLTEAFF. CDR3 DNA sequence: TGTGCCAGCACATCCAGGGGGCTTACTGAAGCTTTCTTT.

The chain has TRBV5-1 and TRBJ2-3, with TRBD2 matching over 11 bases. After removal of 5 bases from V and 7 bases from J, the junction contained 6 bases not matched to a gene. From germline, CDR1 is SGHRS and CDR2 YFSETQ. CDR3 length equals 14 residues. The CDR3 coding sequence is TGCGCCAGCAGTCCCAGACTAGCGGGGAATACGCAGTATTTT. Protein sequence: CASSPRLAGNTQYF.

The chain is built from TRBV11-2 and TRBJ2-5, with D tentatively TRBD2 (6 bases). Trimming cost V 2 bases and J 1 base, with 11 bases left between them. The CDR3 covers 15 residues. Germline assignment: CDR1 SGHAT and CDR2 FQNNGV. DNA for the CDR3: TGTGCCAGCAGCTTATACGGGGGAGGCCAAGAGACCCAGTACTTC. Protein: CASSLYGGGQETQYF.

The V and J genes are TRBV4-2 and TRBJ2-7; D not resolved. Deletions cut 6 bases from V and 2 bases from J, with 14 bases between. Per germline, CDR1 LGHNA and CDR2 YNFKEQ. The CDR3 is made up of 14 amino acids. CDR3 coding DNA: TGTGCCAGCAGTAGAAGTATGGAACCCTACGAGCAGTACTTC. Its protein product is CASSRSMEPYEQYF.

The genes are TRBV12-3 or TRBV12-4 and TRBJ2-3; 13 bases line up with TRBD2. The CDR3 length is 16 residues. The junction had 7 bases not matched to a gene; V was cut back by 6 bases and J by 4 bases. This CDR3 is CASSLPGLAGSDTQYF. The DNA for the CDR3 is TGTGCCAGCAGCCTCCCGGGACTAGCGGGATCAGATACGCAGTATTTT.

The CDR3 spells CSARDSRRVSGENEQFF. CDR3 sequence (DNA): TGCAGTGCTAGAGATTCTCGGAGGGTGTCGGGTGAGAATGAGCAGTTCTTC. V usage is TRBV20-1 and J usage is TRBJ2-1; possible D gene TRBD2, 6 bases. With 0 bases removed from V and 7 bases from J, the gap between germline ends came to 22 bases. Looked up from germline, CDR1 is DFQATT and CDR2 is SNEGSKA (reference sequence). This CDR3 region has 17 residues.

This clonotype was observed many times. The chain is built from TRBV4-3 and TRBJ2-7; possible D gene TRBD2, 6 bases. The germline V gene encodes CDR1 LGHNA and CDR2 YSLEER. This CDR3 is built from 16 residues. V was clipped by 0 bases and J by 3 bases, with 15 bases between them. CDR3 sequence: CASSQEMAGWDYEQYF. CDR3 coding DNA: TGCGCCAGCAGCCAAGAGATGGCGGGATGGGACTACGAGCAGTACTTC.

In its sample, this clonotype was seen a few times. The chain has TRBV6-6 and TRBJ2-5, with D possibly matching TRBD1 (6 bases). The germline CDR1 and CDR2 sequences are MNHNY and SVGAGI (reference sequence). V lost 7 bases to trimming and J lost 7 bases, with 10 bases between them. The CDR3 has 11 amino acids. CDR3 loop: CASIQQGTQYF. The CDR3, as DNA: TGTGCCAGCATCCAACAGGGGACCCAGTACTTC.

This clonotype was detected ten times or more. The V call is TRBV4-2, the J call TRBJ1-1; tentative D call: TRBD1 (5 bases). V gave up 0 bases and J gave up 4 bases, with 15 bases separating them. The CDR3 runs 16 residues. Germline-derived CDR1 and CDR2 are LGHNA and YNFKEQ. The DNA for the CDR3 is TGTGCCAGCAGCCAAGATAGCGGGACTGTGGCCACTGAAGCTTTCTTT. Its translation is CASSQDSGTVATEAFF.

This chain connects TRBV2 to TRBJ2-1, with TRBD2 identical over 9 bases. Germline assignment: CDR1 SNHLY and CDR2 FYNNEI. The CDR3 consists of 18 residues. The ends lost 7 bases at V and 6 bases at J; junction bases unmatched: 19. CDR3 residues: CASTGMTSGSRLGNEQFF. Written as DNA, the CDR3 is TGTGCCAGCACCGGGATGACTAGCGGTTCCCGGTTGGGCAATGAGCAGTTCTTC.

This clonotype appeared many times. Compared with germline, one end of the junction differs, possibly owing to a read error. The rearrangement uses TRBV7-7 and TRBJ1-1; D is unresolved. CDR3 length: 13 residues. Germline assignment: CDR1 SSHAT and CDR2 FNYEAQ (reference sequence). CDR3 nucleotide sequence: TGTGCTAGCAGCTTACGTCCGAACACTGAAGCTTTCTTT. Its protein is CASSLRPNTEAFF.

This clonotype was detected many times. CDR3 bases: TGTGCCAGCAGTTCTCTTAGACTAGCGGGAGGGCCCTTGATTCATGAGCAGTTCTTC. This codes for CASSSLRLAGGPLIHEQFF. The rearrangement links TRBV28 to TRBJ2-1; TRBD2 matches at 14 bases. The CDR3 has 19 amino acids. V lost 4 bases to trimming and J lost 8 bases; unmatched junction nucleotides: 16. Germline V gene lookup returns CDR1 MDHEN and CDR2 SYDVKM.

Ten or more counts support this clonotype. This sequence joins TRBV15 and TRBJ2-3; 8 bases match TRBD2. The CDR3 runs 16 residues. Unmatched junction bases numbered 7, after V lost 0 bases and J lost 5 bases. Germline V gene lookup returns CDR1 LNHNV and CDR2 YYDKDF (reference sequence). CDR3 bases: TGTGCCACCAGCAGAGATCGGGGGGGGCGAGGAGATACGCAGTATTTT. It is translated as CATSRDRGGRGDTQYF.

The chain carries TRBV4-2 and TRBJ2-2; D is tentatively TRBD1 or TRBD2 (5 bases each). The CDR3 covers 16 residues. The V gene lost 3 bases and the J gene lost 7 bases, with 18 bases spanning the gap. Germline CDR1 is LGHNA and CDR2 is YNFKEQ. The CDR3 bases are TGTGCCAGCAGCCAGGTTGGGTTCGTGGGACGCGGGGAGCTGTTTTTT. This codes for CASSQVGFVGRGELFF.

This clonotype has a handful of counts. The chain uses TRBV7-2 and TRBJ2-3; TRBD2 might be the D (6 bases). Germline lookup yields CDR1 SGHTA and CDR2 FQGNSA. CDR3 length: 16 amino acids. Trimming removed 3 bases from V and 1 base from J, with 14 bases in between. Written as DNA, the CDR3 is TGTGCCAGCAGCTTCCCCCCGCGGGGACGCACAGATACGCAGTATTTT. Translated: CASSFPPRGRTDTQYF.

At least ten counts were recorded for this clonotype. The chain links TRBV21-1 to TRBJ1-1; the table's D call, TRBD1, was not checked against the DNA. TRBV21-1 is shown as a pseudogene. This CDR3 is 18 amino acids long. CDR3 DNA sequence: TGTGCCAGCAGCAAAGGGGTCAGGGGAATTAGTATGAACACTGAAGCTTTCTTT. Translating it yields CASSKGVRGISMNTEAFF.

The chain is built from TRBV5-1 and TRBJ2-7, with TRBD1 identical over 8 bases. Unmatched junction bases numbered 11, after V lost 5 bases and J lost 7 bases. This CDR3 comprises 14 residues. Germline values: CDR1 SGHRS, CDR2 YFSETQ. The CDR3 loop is CASRFQGAVGEQYF. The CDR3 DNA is TGCGCCAGCAGATTCCAGGGGGCTGTTGGTGAGCAGTACTTC. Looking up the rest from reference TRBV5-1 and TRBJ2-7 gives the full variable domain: KAGVTQTPRYLIKTRGQQVTLSCSPISGHRSVSWYQQTPGQGLQFLFEYFSETQRNKGNFPGRFSGRQFSNSRSEMNVSTLELGDSALYLCASRFQGAVGEQYFGPGTRLTVT.

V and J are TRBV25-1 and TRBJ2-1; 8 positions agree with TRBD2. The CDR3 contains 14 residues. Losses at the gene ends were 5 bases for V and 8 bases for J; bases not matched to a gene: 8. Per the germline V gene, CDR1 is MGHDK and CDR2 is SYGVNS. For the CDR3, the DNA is TGTGCCAGCAGTTGGAGCGGGAGTCGCGATGAGCAGTTCTTC. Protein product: CASSWSGSRDEQFF. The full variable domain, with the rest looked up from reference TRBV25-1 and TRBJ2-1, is EADIYQTPRYLVIGTGKKITLECSQTMGHDKMYWYQQDPGMELHLIHYSYGVNSTEKGDLSSESTVSRIRTEHFPLTLESARPSHTSQYLCASSWSGSRDEQFFGPGTRLTVL.

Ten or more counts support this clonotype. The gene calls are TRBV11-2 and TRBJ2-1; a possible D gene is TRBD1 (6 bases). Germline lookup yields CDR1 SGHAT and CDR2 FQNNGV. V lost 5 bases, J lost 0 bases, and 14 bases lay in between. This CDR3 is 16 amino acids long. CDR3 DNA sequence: TGTGCCAGCAGCCGAGACAGGCCCGGCTCCTACAATGAGCAGTTCTTC. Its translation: CASSRDRPGSYNEQFF.

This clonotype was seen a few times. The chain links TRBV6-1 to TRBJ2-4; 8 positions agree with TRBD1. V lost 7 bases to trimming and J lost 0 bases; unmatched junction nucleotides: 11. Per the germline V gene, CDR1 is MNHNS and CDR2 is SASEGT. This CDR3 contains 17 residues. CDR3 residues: CASTTLVDRVAKNIQYF. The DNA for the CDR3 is TGTGCCAGCACCACCCTCGTGGACAGGGTAGCCAAAAACATTCAGTACTTC.

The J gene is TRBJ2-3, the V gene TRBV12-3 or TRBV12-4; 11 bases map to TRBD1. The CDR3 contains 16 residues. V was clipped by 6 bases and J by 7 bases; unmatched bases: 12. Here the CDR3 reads CASSPDRGRGTNTQYF. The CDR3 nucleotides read TGTGCCAGCAGCCCGGACAGGGGGCGGGGTACGAATACGCAGTATTTT.